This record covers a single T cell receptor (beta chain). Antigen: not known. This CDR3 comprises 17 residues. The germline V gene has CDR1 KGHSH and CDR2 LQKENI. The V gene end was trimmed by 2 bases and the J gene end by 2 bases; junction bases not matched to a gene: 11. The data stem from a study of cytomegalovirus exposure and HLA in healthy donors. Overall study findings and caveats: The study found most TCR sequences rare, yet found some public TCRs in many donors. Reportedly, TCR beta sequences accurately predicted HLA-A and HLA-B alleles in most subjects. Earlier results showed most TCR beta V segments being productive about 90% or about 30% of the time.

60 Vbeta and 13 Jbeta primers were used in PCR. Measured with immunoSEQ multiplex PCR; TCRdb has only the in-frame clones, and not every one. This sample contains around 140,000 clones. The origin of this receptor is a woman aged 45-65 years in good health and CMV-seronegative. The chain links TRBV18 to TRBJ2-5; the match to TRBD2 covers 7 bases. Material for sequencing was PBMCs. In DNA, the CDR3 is TGTGCCAGCTCACCATCGGTGGCTAGCGGAAATCAAGAGACCCAGTACTTC. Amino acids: CASSPSVASGNQETQYF.